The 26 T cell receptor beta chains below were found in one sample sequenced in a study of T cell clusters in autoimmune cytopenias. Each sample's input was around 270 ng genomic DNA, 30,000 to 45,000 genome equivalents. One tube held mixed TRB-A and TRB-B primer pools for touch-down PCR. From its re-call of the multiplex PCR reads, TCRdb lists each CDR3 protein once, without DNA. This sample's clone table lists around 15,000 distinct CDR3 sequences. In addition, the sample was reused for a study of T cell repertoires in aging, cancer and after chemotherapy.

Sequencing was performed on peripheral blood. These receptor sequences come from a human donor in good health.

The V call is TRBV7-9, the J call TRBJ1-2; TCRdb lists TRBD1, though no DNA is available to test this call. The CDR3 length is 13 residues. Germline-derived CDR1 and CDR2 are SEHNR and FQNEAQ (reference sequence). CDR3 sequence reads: CASSSQGFYGYTF.

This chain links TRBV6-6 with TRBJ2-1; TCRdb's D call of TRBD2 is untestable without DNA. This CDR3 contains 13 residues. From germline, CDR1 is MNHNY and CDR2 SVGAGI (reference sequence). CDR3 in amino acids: CASSGTSSNEQFF.

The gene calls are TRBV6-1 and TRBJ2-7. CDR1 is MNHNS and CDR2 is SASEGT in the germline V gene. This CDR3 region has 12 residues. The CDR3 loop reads CASRSSSYEQYF.

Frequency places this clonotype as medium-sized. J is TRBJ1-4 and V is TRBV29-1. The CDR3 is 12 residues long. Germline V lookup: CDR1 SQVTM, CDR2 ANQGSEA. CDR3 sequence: CSVSREGEKLFF.

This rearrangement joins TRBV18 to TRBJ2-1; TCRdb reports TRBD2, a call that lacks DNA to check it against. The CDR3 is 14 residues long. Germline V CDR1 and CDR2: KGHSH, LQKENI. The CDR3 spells CATRDGSWENEQFF.

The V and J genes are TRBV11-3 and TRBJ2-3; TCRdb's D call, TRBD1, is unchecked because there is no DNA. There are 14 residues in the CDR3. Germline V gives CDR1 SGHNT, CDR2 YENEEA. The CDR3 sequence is CASSPTGGKDTQYF.

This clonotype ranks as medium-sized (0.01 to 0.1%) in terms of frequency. CDR3 sequence: CASSKVGSYNEQFF. V usage is TRBV6-5 and J usage is TRBJ2-1. Germline-derived CDR1 and CDR2 are MNHEY and SVGAGI. The CDR3 contains 14 residues.

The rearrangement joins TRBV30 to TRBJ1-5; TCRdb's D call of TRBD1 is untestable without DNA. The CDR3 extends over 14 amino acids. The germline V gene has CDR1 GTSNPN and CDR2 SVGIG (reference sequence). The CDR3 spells CAWTSPRPNQPQHF.

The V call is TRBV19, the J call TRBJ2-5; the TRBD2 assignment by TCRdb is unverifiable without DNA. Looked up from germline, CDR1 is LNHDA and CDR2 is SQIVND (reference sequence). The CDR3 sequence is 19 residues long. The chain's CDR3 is CASSIAGLAGAGYQETQYF.

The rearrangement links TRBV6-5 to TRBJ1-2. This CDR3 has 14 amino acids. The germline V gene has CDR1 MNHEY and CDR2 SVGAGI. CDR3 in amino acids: CASTQVRSNYGYTF.

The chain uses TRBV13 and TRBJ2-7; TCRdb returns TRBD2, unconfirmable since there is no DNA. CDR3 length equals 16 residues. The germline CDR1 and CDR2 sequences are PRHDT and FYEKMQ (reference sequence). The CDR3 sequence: CASSSYTSGTSGEQYF.

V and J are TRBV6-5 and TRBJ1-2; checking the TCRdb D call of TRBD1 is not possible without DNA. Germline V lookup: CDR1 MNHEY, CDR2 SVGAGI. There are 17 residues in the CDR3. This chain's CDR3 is CASISGQGPIRRYGYTF.

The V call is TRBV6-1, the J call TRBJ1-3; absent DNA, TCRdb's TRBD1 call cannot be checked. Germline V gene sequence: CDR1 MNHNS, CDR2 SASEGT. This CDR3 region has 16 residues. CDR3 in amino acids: CASSELVRIGGDTIYF.

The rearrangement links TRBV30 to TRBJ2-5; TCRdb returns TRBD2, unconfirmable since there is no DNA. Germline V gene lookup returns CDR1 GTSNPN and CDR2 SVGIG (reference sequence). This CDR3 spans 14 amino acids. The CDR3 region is CASSAGGLAETQYF.

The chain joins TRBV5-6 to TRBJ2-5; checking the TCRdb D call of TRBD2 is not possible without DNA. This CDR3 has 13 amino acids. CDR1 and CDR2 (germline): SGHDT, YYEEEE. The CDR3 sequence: CASSLRREGTQYF.

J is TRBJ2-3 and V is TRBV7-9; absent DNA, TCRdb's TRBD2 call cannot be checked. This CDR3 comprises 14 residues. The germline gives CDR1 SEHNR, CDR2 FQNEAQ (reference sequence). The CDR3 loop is CASGPGRGTDTQYF.

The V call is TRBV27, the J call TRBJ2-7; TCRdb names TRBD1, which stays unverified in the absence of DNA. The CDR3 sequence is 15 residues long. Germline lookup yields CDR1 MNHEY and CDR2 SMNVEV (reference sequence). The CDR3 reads CASRKTGGRGYEQYF.

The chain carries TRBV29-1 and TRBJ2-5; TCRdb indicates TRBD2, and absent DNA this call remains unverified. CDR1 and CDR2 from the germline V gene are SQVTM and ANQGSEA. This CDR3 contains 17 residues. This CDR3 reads CSVATSGRPRDLETQYF.

This CDR3 is CASSPRPGETSYEQYF. This chain links TRBV18 with TRBJ2-7; absent DNA, TCRdb's TRBD1 call cannot be checked. The CDR3 spans 16 residues. Germline values: CDR1 KGHSH, CDR2 LQKENI.

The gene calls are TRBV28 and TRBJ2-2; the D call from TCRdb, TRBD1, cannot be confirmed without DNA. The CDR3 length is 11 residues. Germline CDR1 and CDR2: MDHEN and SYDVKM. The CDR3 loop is CASTRGGELFF.

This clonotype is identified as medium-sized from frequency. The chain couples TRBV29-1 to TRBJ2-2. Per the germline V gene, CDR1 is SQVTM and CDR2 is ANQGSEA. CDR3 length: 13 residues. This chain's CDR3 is CSVETANTGELFF.

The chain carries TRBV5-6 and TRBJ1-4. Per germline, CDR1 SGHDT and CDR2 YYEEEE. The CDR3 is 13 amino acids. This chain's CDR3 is CASSLLDGEKLFF.

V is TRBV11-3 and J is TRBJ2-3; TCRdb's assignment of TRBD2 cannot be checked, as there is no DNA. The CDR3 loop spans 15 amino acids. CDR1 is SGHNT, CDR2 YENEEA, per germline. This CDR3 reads CASSLIAGDLDTQYF.

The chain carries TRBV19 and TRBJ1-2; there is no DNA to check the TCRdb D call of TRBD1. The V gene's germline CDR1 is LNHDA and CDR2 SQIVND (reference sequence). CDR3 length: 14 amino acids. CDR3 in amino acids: CASTDPGTGAGYTF.

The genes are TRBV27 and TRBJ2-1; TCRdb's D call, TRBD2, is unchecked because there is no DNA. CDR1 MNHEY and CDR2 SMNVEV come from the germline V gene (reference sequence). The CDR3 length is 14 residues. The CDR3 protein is CATSRRASYNEQFF.

The CDR3 loop is CAVGQGGTGELFF. The rearrangement joins TRBV6-2 or TRBV6-3 to TRBJ2-2; TCRdb selects TRBD1, and the lack of DNA leaves this call unchecked. The CDR3 is made up of 13 amino acids. Per germline, CDR1 MNHEY and CDR2 SVGEGT.